A selection of T cell receptor beta chains follows, all from one sample in a study of blood T cell repertoires in COVID-19. Clones were sequenced by immunoSEQ multiplex PCR, and TCRdb holds only the in-frame ones, with some missing. Here the sample spans about 97,000 clones, about 90% being singletons. Sequenced: peripheral blood. These receptors were obtained from a man aged 45-60 years with acute or convalescent COVID-19. CDR3s include the opening cysteine and the closing phenylalanine or tryptophan. D genes are given only for firm matches. Clone size is shown for a subset of rows, as once, few, many or a class of expanded clone.

J gene,CDR3 length,clone size,D gene,V gene,CDR3 protein,CDR3 DNA
TRBJ1-5,14,-,TRBD1,TRBV2,CASRAGQVGQPQHF,TGTGCCAGCAGGGCAGGACAGGTTGGTCAGCCCCAGCATTTT
TRBJ2-5,15,-,TRBD1,TRBV6-6,CASSQTGGGSETQYF,TGTGCCAGCAGCCAGACAGGGGGCGGTTCAGAGACCCAGTACTTC
TRBJ1-4,15,-,TRBD1,TRBV4-1,CASSQPGQVNEKLFF,TGCGCCAGCAGCCAACCCGGACAGGTTAATGAAAAACTGTTTTTT
TRBJ1-2,13,-,TRBD1,TRBV27,CASSSGQGYGYTF,TGTGCCAGCAGTTCAGGACAGGGTTATGGCTACACCTTC
TRBJ1-2,13,-,-,TRBV6-5,CASSYGGGDGYTF,TGTGCCAGCAGTTATGGCGGAGGGGATGGCTACACCTTC
TRBJ2-4,17,-,-,TRBV5-6,CASSLATAGAAKNIQYF,TGTGCCAGCAGCTTGGCCACTGCGGGGGCCGCCAAAAACATTCAGTACTTC
TRBJ1-2,13,few,-,TRBV12-3/TRBV12-4,CASSLVTEYGYTF,TGTGCCAGCAGTTTAGTTACAGAGTATGGCTACACCTTC
TRBJ2-1,13,-,TRBD1,TRBV11-2,CASSLRQGGEQFF,TGTGCCAGCAGCTTGAGACAGGGGGGTGAGCAGTTCTTC
TRBJ2-4,14,-,TRBD2,TRBV6-5,CASTDRGGRNIQYF,TGTGCCAGCACCGACCGGGGGGGGAGAAACATTCAGTACTTC
TRBJ2-7,13,-,TRBD1,TRBV5-4,CASSLKGAREQYF,TGTGCCAGCAGCTTAAAGGGGGCTCGAGAGCAGTACTTC